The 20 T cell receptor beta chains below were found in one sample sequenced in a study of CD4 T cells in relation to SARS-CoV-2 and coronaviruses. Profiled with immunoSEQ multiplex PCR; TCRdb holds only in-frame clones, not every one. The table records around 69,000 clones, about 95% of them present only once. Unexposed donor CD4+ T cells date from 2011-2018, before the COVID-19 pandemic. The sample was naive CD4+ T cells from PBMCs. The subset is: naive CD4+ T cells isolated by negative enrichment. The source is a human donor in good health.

CDR3 loop: CASSPPGNEQFF. CDR3 DNA: TGTGCCAGCAGCCCACCCGGGAATGAGCAGTTCTTC. This sequence joins TRBV7-2 and TRBJ2-1, with D hard to call. Trimming stripped 5 bases from V and 7 bases from J, with 9 bases between. The CDR3 contains 12 residues. Germline V gene data show CDR1 as SGHTA and CDR2 as FQGNSA.

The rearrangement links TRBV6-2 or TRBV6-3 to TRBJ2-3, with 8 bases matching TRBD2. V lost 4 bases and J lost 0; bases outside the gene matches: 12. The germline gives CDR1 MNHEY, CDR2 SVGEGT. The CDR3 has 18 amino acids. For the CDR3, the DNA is TGTGCCAGCAGTTCTGTGGGAGGCACTAGCGGTAGCACAGATACGCAGTATTTT. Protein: CASSSVGGTSGSTDTQYF.

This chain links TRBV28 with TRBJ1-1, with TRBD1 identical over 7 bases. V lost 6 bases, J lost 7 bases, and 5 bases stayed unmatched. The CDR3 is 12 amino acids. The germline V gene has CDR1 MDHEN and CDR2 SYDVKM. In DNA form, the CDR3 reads TGTGCCAGCAGGGTGGGACAGAATGAAGCTTTCTTT. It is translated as CASRVGQNEAFF. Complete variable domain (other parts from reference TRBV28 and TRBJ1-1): DVKVTQSSRYLVKRTGEKVFLECVQDMDHENMFWYRQDPGLGLRLIYFSYDVKMKEKGDIPEGYSVSREKKERFSLILESASTNQTSMYLCASRVGQNEAFFGQGTRLTVV.

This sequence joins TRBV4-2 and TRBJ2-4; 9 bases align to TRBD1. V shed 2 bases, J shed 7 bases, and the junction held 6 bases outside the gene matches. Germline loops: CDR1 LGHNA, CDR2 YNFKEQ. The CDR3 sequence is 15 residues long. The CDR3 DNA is TGTGCCAGCAGCCAACCGTCCGGGACAGGGAACATTCAGTACTTC. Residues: CASSQPSGTGNIQYF.

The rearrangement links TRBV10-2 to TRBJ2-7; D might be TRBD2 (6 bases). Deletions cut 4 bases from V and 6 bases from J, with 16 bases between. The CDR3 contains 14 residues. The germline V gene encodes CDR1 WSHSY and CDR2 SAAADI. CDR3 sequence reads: CASSGASVLSEQYF. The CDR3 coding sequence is TGCGCCAGCAGTGGGGCTAGCGTTCTCTCCGAGCAGTACTTC.

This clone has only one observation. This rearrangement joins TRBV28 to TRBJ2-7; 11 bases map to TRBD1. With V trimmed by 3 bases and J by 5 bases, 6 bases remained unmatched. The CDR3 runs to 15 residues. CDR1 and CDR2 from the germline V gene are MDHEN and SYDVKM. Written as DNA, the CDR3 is TGTGCCAGCAGTTTCCGAAGGACAGGGGGCCACGAGCAGTACTTC. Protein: CASSFRRTGGHEQYF.

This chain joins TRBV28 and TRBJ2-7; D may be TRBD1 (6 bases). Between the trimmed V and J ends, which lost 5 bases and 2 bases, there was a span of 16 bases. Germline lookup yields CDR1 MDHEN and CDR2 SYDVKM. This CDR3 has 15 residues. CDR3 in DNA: TGTGCCAGCAGTGTAACCTCGACAGGCGCCTACGAGCAGTACTTC. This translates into CASSVTSTGAYEQYF.

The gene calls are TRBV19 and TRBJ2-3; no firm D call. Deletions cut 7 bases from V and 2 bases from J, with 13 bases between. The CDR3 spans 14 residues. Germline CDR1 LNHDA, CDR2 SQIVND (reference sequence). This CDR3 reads CASTLMGSTDTQYF. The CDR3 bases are TGTGCCAGTACTTTGATGGGCTCCACAGATACGCAGTATTTT. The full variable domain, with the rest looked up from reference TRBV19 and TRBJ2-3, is DGGITQSPKYLFRKEGQNVTLSCEQNLNHDAMYWYRQDPGQGLRLIYYSQIVNDFQKGDIAEGYSVSREKKESFPLTVTSAQKNPTAFYLCASTLMGSTDTQYFGPGTRLTVL.

CDR3 nucleotides: TGTGCCCGAGCGACCGGACAGGGTGATGAAAAACTGTTTTTT. Translating gives CARATGQGDEKLFF. The rearrangement links TRBV30 to TRBJ1-4, with 8 bases lining up with TRBD1. CDR1 is GTSNPN, CDR2 SVGIG, per germline (reference sequence). V lost 8 bases, J lost 6 bases, and 11 bases stayed unmatched. The CDR3 length is 14 residues.

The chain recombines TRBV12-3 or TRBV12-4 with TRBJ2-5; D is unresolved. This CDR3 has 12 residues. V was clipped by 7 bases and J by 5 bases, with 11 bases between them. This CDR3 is CASTLGFETQYF. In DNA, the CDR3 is TGTGCCAGCACATTGGGTTTCGAGACCCAGTACTTC.

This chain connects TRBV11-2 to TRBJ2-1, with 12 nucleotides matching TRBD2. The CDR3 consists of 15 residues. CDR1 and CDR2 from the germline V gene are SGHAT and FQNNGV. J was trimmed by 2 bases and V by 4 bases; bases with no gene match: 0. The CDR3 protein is CASSSSGRAYNEQFF. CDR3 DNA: TGTGCCAGCAGCTCTAGCGGGAGGGCCTACAATGAGCAGTTCTTC.

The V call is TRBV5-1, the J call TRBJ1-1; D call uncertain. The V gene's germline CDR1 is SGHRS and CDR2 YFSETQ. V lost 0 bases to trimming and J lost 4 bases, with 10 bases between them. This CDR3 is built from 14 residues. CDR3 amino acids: CASSLEQPTTEAFF. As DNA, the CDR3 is TGCGCCAGCAGCTTGGAACAGCCGACCACTGAAGCTTTCTTT.

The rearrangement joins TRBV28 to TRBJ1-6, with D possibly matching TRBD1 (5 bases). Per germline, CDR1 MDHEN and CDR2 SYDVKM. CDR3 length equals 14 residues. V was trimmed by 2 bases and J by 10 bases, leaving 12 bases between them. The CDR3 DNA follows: TGTGCCAGCAGTTTACCCAGGGTGGGCTCACCCCTCCACTTT. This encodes CASSLPRVGSPLHF.

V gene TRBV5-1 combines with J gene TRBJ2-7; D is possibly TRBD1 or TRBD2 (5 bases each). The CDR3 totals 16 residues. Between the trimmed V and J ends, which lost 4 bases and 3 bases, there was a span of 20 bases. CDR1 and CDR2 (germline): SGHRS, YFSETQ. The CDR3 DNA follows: TGCGCCAGCAGCCCAGTCCGGGACGCAACTCGCTACGAGCAGTACTTC. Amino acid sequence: CASSPVRDATRYEQYF.

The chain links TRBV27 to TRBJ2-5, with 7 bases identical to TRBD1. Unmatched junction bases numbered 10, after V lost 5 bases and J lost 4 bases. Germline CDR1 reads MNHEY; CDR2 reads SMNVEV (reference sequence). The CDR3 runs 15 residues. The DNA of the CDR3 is TGTGCCAGCAGTCCCGGACAGGCTGCGACAGAGACCCAGTACTTC. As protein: CASSPGQAATETQYF.

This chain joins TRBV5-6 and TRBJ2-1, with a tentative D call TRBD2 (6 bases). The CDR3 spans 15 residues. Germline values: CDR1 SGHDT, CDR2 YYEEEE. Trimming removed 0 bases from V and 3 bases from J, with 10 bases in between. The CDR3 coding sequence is TGTGCCAGCAGCTTGGCCCTGGGGGGCTACAATGAGCAGTTCTTC. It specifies CASSLALGGYNEQFF.

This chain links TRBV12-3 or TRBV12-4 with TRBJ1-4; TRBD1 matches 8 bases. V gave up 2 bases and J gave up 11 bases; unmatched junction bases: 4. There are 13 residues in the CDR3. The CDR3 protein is CASSLITGGKLFF. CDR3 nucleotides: TGTGCCAGCAGTTTAATTACAGGGGGTAAACTGTTTTTT.

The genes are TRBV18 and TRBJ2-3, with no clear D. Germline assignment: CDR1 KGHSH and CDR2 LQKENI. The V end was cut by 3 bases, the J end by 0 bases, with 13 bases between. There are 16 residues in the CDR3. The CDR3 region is CASSPSTRRSTDTQYF. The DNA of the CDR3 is TGTGCCAGCTCACCCTCGACTCGACGGAGCACAGATACGCAGTATTTT.

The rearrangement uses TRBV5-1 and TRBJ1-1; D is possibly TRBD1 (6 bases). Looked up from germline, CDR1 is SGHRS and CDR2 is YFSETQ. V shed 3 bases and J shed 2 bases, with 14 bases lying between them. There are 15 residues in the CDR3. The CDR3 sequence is CASSYPDRFNTEAFF. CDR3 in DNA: TGCGCCAGCAGCTACCCTGACAGGTTTAACACTGAAGCTTTCTTT.

The CDR3 region is CASSLTGVEAFF. The CDR3 nucleotides are TGTGCCAGCAGCCTGACAGGGGTTGAAGCTTTCTTT. The V and J genes are TRBV12-3 or TRBV12-4 and TRBJ1-1; 8 bases match TRBD1. V trimming: 6 bases; J trimming: 7 bases; junction bases outside the gene matches: 4. The CDR3 consists of 12 residues.